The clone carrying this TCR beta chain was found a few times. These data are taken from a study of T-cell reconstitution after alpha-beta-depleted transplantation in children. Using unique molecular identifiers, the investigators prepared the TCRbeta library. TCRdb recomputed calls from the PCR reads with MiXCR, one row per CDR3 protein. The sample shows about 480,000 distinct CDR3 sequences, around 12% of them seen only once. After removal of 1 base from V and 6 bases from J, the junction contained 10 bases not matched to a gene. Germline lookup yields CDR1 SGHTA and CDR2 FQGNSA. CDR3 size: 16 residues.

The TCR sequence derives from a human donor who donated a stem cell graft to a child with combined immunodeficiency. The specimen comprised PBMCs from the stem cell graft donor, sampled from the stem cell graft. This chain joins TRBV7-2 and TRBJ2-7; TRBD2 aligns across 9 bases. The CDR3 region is CASSLGPGLAFSEQYF. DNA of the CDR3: TGTGCCAGCAGCTTAGGTCCGGGACTAGCATTCTCCGAGCAGTACTTC.